This T cell receptor beta chain emerged from a study of blood T cell repertoires in COVID-19. Germline V lookup: CDR1 SEHNR, CDR2 FQNEAQ (reference sequence). With 6 bases clipped from V and 5 bases from J, the junction kept 4 bases outside the gene matches. CDR3 length: 14 amino acids. In this sample, this clone turned up once. The table came from immunoSEQ multiplex PCR; TCRdb's copy has only in-frame clones and leaves some out. The sample carries 150,000 to 250,000 clones, around four fifths recorded once. This sequence originates from a man aged 40-50 years who had recovered from COVID-19. The V and J genes are TRBV7-9 and TRBJ1-4, with 9 bases matching TRBD1. Source material: PBMCs or T cells enriched from blood (not recorded which). The CDR3 reads CASRTQGANEKLFF. The DNA of the CDR3 is TGTGCCAGCAGGACACAGGGGGCGAATGAAAAACTGTTTTTT.